These 5 T cell receptor beta chains were sequenced from one sample in a study of T cell repertoires in cytomegalovirus infection. These receptors are not linked to any known antigen. Using its own MiXCR run on the reads, TCRdb lists one record per CDR3 protein. The sample consists of 400,000 to 600,000 distinct CDR3 sequences, roughly 46% of them appearing once. Sequencing was performed on cultured PBMCs, taken from culture after CMV antigen stimulation. Every receptor here comes from a human donor in good health (CMV status not recorded). Some clones in this sample may be carry-over from other donors' samples.

The chain couples TRBV7-6 to TRBJ2-7; 8 bases are a match to TRBD1. The CDR3 sequence is 15 residues long. J gave up 3 bases and V 1 base, and 5 bases lay outside the gene matches. CDR1 is SGHVS and CDR2 is FNYEAQ in the germline V gene. The CDR3 protein is CASSLGGQASYEQYF. The CDR3 coding sequence is TGTGCCAGCAGCTTAGGGGGACAGGCGAGCTACGAGCAGTACTTC.

This chain connects TRBV19 to TRBJ1-1, with D unclear. The CDR3 has 14 residues. Germline V gene lookup returns CDR1 LNHDA and CDR2 SQIVND (reference sequence). V lost 6 bases to trimming and J lost 0 bases, with 11 bases between them. In DNA, the CDR3 is TGTGCCAGTAGAGGCAGTTACATGAACACTGAAGCTTTCTTT. Translation: CASRGSYMNTEAFF.

V usage is TRBV11-2 and J usage is TRBJ2-7; 8 bases match TRBD1. Germline lookup yields CDR1 SGHAT and CDR2 FQNNGV. CDR3 length: 14 residues. Germline trimming cut 5 bases from V and 2 bases from J; bases unmatched to any gene: 5. As DNA, the CDR3 is TGTGCCAGCAGCCAGGACAGGGCAACCTACGAGCAGTACTTC. Its translation is CASSQDRATYEQYF.

In this sample, this clonotype turned up a few times. The rearrangement uses TRBV24-1 and TRBJ2-3; D may correspond to TRBD1 or TRBD2 (5 bases each). V lost 2 bases and J 2 bases, leaving 13 bases between the germline ends. CDR1 is KGHDR, CDR2 SFDVKD, per germline. The CDR3 sequence is 16 residues long. Written as DNA, the CDR3 is TGTGCCACCAGTGATTCAGCCCAGGGAGCCACAGATACGCAGTATTTT. This codes for CATSDSAQGATDTQYF.

The rearrangement uses TRBV10-3 and TRBJ2-1; 7 nucleotides line up with TRBD2. Germline V CDR1 and CDR2: ENHRY, SYGVKD. This CDR3 comprises 18 residues. V trimming: 4 bases; J trimming: 5 bases; junction bases outside the gene matches: 17. CDR3 sequence: CAISGATSLKTLNNEQFF. CDR3 nucleotides: TGTGCCATCAGTGGGGCGACTAGCCTGAAAACCCTTAACAATGAGCAGTTCTTC.